The entry below describes one TCR beta chain. Trimming left V 5 bases short and J 4 bases short, with 9 bases between. Germline V gives CDR1 LGHNA, CDR2 YNFKEQ. The CDR3 loop spans 13 amino acids. Time point noted: cycle 4 day 1 (C4D1), after six to seven weeks of nivolumab. After autologous stem cell transplantation all patients relapsed, and prior brentuximab vedotin exposure differed between cohorts. These data originate in a study of PD-1 blockade in classical Hodgkin lymphoma. Study summary: It was nivolumab at 3 mg/kg, given intravenously every 2 weeks, that patients received.

Here immunoSEQ multiplex PCR was the method, and the copy in TCRdb shows in-frame clones only, minus some. The table records around 50,000 clones, approximately 76% of them present only once. The chain joins TRBV4-2 to TRBJ2-1; D not certain. Here the sequenced sample was peripheral blood mononuclear cells (PBMCs), taken before the fourth cycle of nivolumab. The sequence was obtained from a human donor with classical Hodgkin lymphoma. CDR3 sequence: CASSADAYNEQFF. The CDR3 DNA sequence: TGTGCCAGCAGCGCTGACGCTTACAATGAGCAGTTCTTC.